This entry describes one T cell receptor (beta chain). What this receptor recognizes is not known. Within one base of it there is no much larger clone, and no base qualities were kept. This sample is drawn from a study of T cells in Graves' hyperthyroidism and ophthalmopathy (dated by TCRdb to 2018 to 2020). Concerning the study at large: To identify TCR V-J signatures that set the groups apart, the researchers used a discovery cohort of 95 to 100 patients, made up of 40 to 45 with Graves' ophthalmopathy and about 60 with stable Graves' hyperthyroidism. TCR Vbeta CDR3 sequencing of 120 to 150 peripheral blood samples (approximately 44 ophthalmopathy, about 74 hyperthyroidism and some 17 progressor patients) is reported in the paper. The study also compared thyroid tissue and blood T-cell repertoires from more than 5 Graves' hyperthyroidism patients. The 100 or so discovery patients were randomly split 7:3 into training and test sets. Following sampling, methimazole starting at 30 mg daily was given to hyperthyroidism patients, and high-dose intravenous methylprednisolone was given to ophthalmopathy patients. Whether ophthalmopathy could be predicted prospectively was tested in an independent validation cohort made up of under 20 hyperthyroidism patients plus 17 patients who later progressed to ophthalmopathy. The study at large found these results: Sample size was not statistically predetermined, and blinding of investigators to group allocation was not performed. In cross-validation, a model built on a 13 V-J signature told ophthalmopathy apart from stable hyperthyroidism with approximately 90% sensitivity and about 81% specificity, and in testing the same model reached 80%/75%. Most expanded thyroid clonotypes (frequency above 0.001) were also found in blood, which suggests that blood repertoires may mirror thyroid immune responses. During validation, the model predicted progression to ophthalmopathy a median of around 6 months ahead of onset, with roughly 65% sensitivity and around 72% specificity.

Amplification of TCR beta CDR3 regions was carried out from RNA transcripts. A first-round RT-PCR of the TCR CDR3 used the HTBI primer set with the Qiagen OneStep RT-PCR kit. Libraries were constructed in a second round of multiplex PCR, after which size selection and purification were carried out. The libraries were sequenced on an Illumina HiSeq2000 using paired-end 100 bp reads. In the authors' own workflow: Raw data were processed with SOAPnuke, discarding reads with adapters, uncalled bases, mean Phred below 15, or no exact constant-primer or identifier match. High-quality paired reads were merged using COPE v1.2.5, and each unique nucleotide sequence was defined as a clonotype. Clonotypes were aligned to IMGT TRBV, TRBD and TRBJ reference segments using MiTCR v1.1. Analysis was restricted to V-J combinations with a frequency above 0.0001, which covered about 99% of repertoires. A TCS score was defined as the ratio of F50 (clonal expansion) to E x V (chaos), with BLOSUM62-based TCRdist applied between CDR3 peptides within each V-J. Welch's t-statistics and random forest reduced fewer than 550 V-J features to 10 to 15, which were used in a naive Bayes classifier (R e1071). Thyroid-blood repertoire similarity was quantified with the Morisita-Horn index. The raw public reads went through TCRdb reprocessing: fastp at Q25, MiXCR clone calling, in-frame beta chains kept. CDR3 protein sequences are deduplicated, and each keeps its most common genes and DNA. TCRdb, not the authors, supplied the V and J calls. The sample table holds a few hundred thousand distinct CDR3 sequences, of which around 42% were seen once. The ten largest clonotypes hold around 8% of the sample.

At the junction V is shortened by 5 bases and J by 5 bases; bases outside the gene matches: 3. The CDR3 starts with the cysteine, ends with the phenylalanine, and has 14 residues. The read is trimmed to its CDR3 DNA, 42 bases read in frame from base 1. Stable Graves' hyperthyroidism was defined as no progression to ophthalmopathy during 18 months of follow-up. The hyperthyroidism patients were between 18 and 65 years old and newly diagnosed, with a disease duration of less than 2 months. The study excluded patients with uncontrolled infections, other autoimmune diseases, pregnancy or lactation. Diagnoses were established on the basis of clinical symptoms, serum thyroxine and TRAb, thyroid ultrasound, and orbital computed tomography. Total RNA was extracted using Trizol reagent, and RNA quality was assessed on an Agilent 2100 Bioanalyzer.

Recombination connected TRBV12-3 or TRBV12-4 to TRBJ2-5; 12 nucleotides in the junction match TRBD2. Specimen: peripheral blood or thyroid tissue (not recorded which). The source is a woman aged 18 to 35 with Graves' hyperthyroidism. In nucleotides, the sequence is TGTGCCAGCAGTACTAGCGGGAGGCGGGAGACCCAGTACTTC. Translated, this is CASSTSGRRETQYF.